Following are 11 T cell receptor beta chains from one sample sequenced in a study of radiation and T cells in renal cell carcinoma. Libraries were prepared by immunoSEQ multiplex PCR; TCRdb keeps only in-frame clonotypes and omits some of them. The sample yields tens of thousands of clones, 75% to 85% seen once. Time point: blood 2 weeks post-SBRT. This sample's treatment: 15 Gy SBRT to primary tumor, nephrectomy 4 weeks later. The specimen was blood, collected from a patient whose treatment included radiotherapy and nephrectomy. The source of these receptors is an older woman with renal cell carcinoma.

The chain has TRBV27 and TRBJ1-6; D might be TRBD1 (5 bases). CDR3 length: 14 amino acids. Germline V gene lookup returns CDR1 MNHEY and CDR2 SMNVEV (reference sequence). Trimming removed 4 bases from V and 7 bases from J, with 11 bases in between. The CDR3 DNA reads as TGTGCCAGCAGTTCGCAGGGAAAGAATTCACCCCTCCACTTT. This sequence encodes CASSSQGKNSPLHF.

The chain uses TRBV11-1 and TRBJ2-1, with a possible D match to TRBD1 (6 bases). This CDR3 region has 14 residues. Germline V gene data show CDR1 as SGHAT and CDR2 as FQDESV (reference sequence). Trimming cost V 2 bases and J 10 bases, with 15 bases left between them. Here the CDR3 reads CASSLLTGANEQFF. The DNA of the CDR3 is TGTGCCAGCAGCTTATTGACAGGCGCCAACGAGCAGTTCTTC.

This clone was observed a handful of times. The chain employs TRBV27 and TRBJ2-7; D may be TRBD2 (5 bases). Per germline, CDR1 MNHEY and CDR2 SMNVEV (reference sequence). This CDR3 region has 16 residues. The ends were cut back, 0 bases at V and 5 bases at J, with 17 bases in the middle. The CDR3 DNA reads as TGTGCCAGCAGTTTATCGGCTAGCTTGGAACACCACGAGCAGTACTTC. Protein sequence: CASSLSASLEHHEQYF.

V gene TRBV6-1 combines with J gene TRBJ1-1; no definite D call. Deletions cut 4 bases from V and 7 bases from J, with 16 bases between. CDR1 and CDR2 (germline): MNHNS, SASEGT. The CDR3 totals 14 residues. CDR3 amino acids: CASSVSEGIGEAFF. Here the CDR3 DNA reads TGTGCCAGCAGTGTTTCCGAGGGAATAGGTGAAGCTTTCTTT.

The chain uses TRBV7-2 and TRBJ2-1, with TRBD2 matching 7 bases. Germline values: CDR1 SGHTA, CDR2 FQGNSA. J gave up 1 base and V 3 bases, and 6 bases lay outside the gene matches. CDR3 length equals 16 residues. CDR3 loop: CASSLGGFVSYNEQFF. Here the CDR3 DNA reads TGTGCCAGCAGCTTGGGGGGGTTCGTATCCTACAATGAGCAGTTCTTC.

The gene calls are TRBV29-1 and TRBJ2-3, with D perhaps matching TRBD1 or TRBD2 (5 bases each). The CDR3 length is 10 residues. The V end lost 6 bases, the J end lost 4 bases, and 5 bases lay between the germline ends. Germline CDR1 reads SQVTM; CDR2 reads ANQGSEA. The CDR3 protein is CSVGADTQYF. The CDR3 region has the DNA TGCAGCGTGGGGGCAGATACGCAGTATTTT.

The chain couples TRBV9 to TRBJ2-1; D not resolved. Looked up from germline, CDR1 is SGDLS and CDR2 is YYNGEE. The CDR3 contains 16 residues. Trimming removed 0 bases at V and 1 base at J, with 11 bases between. CDR3 amino acids: CASSVDGSRSYNEQFF. In nucleotides, the CDR3 is TGTGCCAGCAGCGTAGACGGCAGTCGATCCTACAATGAGCAGTTCTTC.

The chain uses TRBV29-1 and TRBJ2-5; 8 bases are shared with TRBD1. The V gene end was trimmed by 2 bases and the J gene end by 5 bases; junction bases not matched to a gene: 7. The CDR3 spans 14 residues. Germline CDR1 is SQVTM and CDR2 is ANQGSEA. The DNA for the CDR3 is TGCAGCGTTGAAACTCCCAGGGGGCTGGAGACCCAGTACTTC. Protein: CSVETPRGLETQYF.

The chain has TRBV6-5 and TRBJ2-1; 10 bases align to TRBD2. V dropped 4 bases and J dropped 8; count of bases not matched to a gene: 8. From germline, CDR1 is MNHEY and CDR2 SVGAGI. The CDR3 length is 15 residues. The CDR3 DNA sequence: TGTGCCAGCAGTTTAGGAGCGGGAGGGATCGATGAGCAGTTCTTC. This sequence encodes CASSLGAGGIDEQFF.

The V and J genes are TRBV5-6 and TRBJ2-7, with D possibly being TRBD1 (6 bases). The CDR3 spans 15 residues. Germline lookup yields CDR1 SGHDT and CDR2 YYEEEE. V was trimmed by 0 bases and J by 3 bases, leaving 13 bases between them. DNA of the CDR3: TGTGCCAGCAGCTTGGAACAGGGTGGGATCTACGAGCAGTACTTC. The encoded protein is CASSLEQGGIYEQYF.

The V and J genes are TRBV19 and TRBJ2-7; 7 bases map to TRBD1. Germline assignment: CDR1 LNHDA and CDR2 SQIVND (reference sequence). The CDR3 length is 15 residues. Trimming removed 7 bases from V and 2 bases from J; junction bases left unmatched: 11. The CDR3 reads CASTPNEGAAYEQYF. The CDR3 DNA is TGTGCCAGTACTCCCAATGAGGGGGCAGCCTACGAGCAGTACTTC.